What follows are 13 T cell receptor beta chains derived from one specimen sequenced in a study of post-analysis software for immune sequencing data. General study results and limits: Roughly five TRBV segments appeared more often in patients than in controls, and TRBV5-6, TRBV5-1 and TRBV20-1 were among these.

The antigens of these receptors remain unknown. cDNA libraries for TCR beta contained unique molecular identifiers. Each CDR3 protein gets one entry after TCRdb re-called the PCR reads with MiXCR. The sample consists of approximately 770,000 distinct CDR3 sequences, just over 45% of them appearing once. Specimen: blood. Source of these receptors: a girl under 18 with multiple sclerosis.

This clonotype was counted between two and nine times. V usage is TRBV27 and J usage is TRBJ2-1, with 10 bases lining up with TRBD1. The CDR3 has 16 residues. Germline CDR1 is MNHEY and CDR2 is SMNVEV (reference sequence). V lost 2 bases, J lost 6 bases, and 7 bases stayed unmatched. CDR3 amino acids: CASSLGPRDRGNEQFF. The CDR3 coding sequence is TGTGCCAGCAGTTTAGGCCCCCGGGACAGGGGCAATGAGCAGTTCTTC.

The chain employs TRBV20-1 and TRBJ1-2; 9 bases are shared with TRBD1. The CDR3 has 14 residues. Trimming at V came to 4 bases and at J to 5 bases, leaving 8 bases not matched to a gene. Per germline, CDR1 DFQATT and CDR2 SNEGSKA (reference sequence). Here the CDR3 DNA reads TGCAGTGCTATGCGCCGGGACAGGGATTATGGCTACACCTTC. Its protein product is CSAMRRDRDYGYTF.

The chain uses TRBV27 and TRBJ1-2; D is undetermined. This CDR3 contains 14 residues. From germline, CDR1 is MNHEY and CDR2 SMNVEV (reference sequence). The germline V and J ends were trimmed by 0 bases and 0 bases, with 5 bases remaining between them. The CDR3 spells CASSLSHTNYGYTF. The DNA for the CDR3 is TGTGCCAGCAGTTTATCTCACACTAACTATGGCTACACCTTC.

The gene calls are TRBV6-5 and TRBJ1-2, with D unclear. The CDR3 has 16 residues. From germline, CDR1 is MNHEY and CDR2 SVGAGI. V gave up 9 bases and J gave up 4 bases, with 24 bases separating them. The CDR3 region is CASMTRLEGEGYGYTF. The DNA for the CDR3 is TGTGCCAGTATGACCCGGTTGGAGGGTGAGGGCTATGGCTACACCTTC.

The chain combines TRBV7-2 with TRBJ2-7, with D tentatively TRBD2 (6 bases). This CDR3 is 15 amino acids long. CDR1 is SGHTA, CDR2 FQGNSA, per germline. V dropped 5 bases and J dropped 3 bases, with 17 bases sitting between them. This CDR3 is CASSPAGSDRYEQYF. The CDR3 coding sequence is TGTGCCAGCAGCCCCGCGGGATCTGATCGCTACGAGCAGTACTTC. The complete variable domain, with remaining parts taken from reference TRBV7-2 and TRBJ2-7, reads GAGVSQSPSNKVTEKGKDVELRCDPISGHTALYWYRQSLGQGLEFLIYFQGNSAPDKSGLPSDRFSAERTGGSVSTLTIQRTQQEDSAVYLCASSPAGSDRYEQYFGPGTRLTVT.

This clonotype was counted a few times. The gene calls are TRBV6-2 or TRBV6-3 and TRBJ2-4; no clear D gene. The J call is uncertain, as TRBJ2-7 better fits the DNA end. This CDR3 contains 13 residues. Looked up from germline, CDR1 is MNHEY and CDR2 is SVGEGT. CDR3 sequence (DNA): TGTGCCAGCAGTTTGGAAGTGACGTACGAGCAGTACTTC. This sequence encodes CASSLEVTYEQYF.

This chain uses TRBV24-1 with TRBJ2-3, with 14 bases fitting TRBD2. The V gene end was trimmed by 4 bases and the J gene end by 2 bases; junction bases not matched to a gene: 13. CDR1 KGHDR and CDR2 SFDVKD come from the germline V gene. The CDR3 sequence is 20 residues long. The DNA of the CDR3 is TGTGCCACCAGTGACCCCGGGACTAGCGGGAGAGGTGGGGCCACAGATACGCAGTATTTT. Its protein product is CATSDPGTSGRGGATDTQYF.

This clonotype was counted many times. This chain connects TRBV20-1 to TRBJ2-7, with TRBD2 matching 7 bases. In germline, CDR1 is DFQATT, CDR2 SNEGSKA (reference sequence). The J segment lost 3 bases and the V segment lost 2 bases, leaving 22 bases of the junction unmatched. The CDR3 has 19 amino acids. CDR3 DNA: TGCAGTGCTAGATCCCTCGGGGGGACCGAGAAAAAGAGAGACTACGAGCAGTACTTC. As protein: CSARSLGGTEKKRDYEQYF.

The V and J genes are TRBV29-1 and TRBJ1-2; weak D call: TRBD1 (5 bases). The CDR3 spans 14 residues. With 1 base removed from V and 3 bases from J, the gap between germline ends came to 12 bases. The germline V gene encodes CDR1 SQVTM and CDR2 ANQGSEA. The CDR3 sequence: CSVEVDPGDYGYTF. CDR3 nucleotide sequence: TGCAGCGTTGAAGTGGACCCGGGGGACTATGGCTACACCTTC.

Here the CDR3 reads CASNSGAGANVLTF. The CDR3, as DNA: TGTGCCAGCAACTCGGGTGCCGGGGCCAACGTCCTGACTTTC. This rearrangement joins TRBV7-8 to TRBJ2-6; no definite D call. V dropped 7 bases and J dropped 4 bases, with 11 bases sitting between them. The CDR3 runs 14 residues. CDR1 SGHVS and CDR2 FQNEAQ come from the germline V gene.

In its sample, this clonotype was seen once. This chain uses TRBV12-3 or TRBV12-4 with TRBJ1-4, with D possibly being TRBD1 (6 bases). The CDR3 extends over 14 amino acids. The ends were cut back, 6 bases at V and 6 bases at J, with 14 bases in the middle. The CDR3: CASSLGGSDEKLFF. For the CDR3, the DNA is TGTGCCAGCAGCCTAGGGGGGTCGGATGAAAAACTGTTTTTT.

The rearrangement uses TRBV7-9 and TRBJ1-1, with D unclear. V was clipped by 6 bases and J by 7 bases, with 12 bases between them. CDR1 is SEHNR, CDR2 FQNEAQ, per germline (reference sequence). CDR3 length: 12 amino acids. CDR3 sequence reads: CASRPGPLEAFF. CDR3 coding DNA: TGTGCCAGCAGACCTGGACCGCTTGAAGCTTTCTTT. Full variable domain (remainder filled in from reference TRBV7-9 and TRBJ1-1): DTGVSQNPRHKITKRGQNVTFRCDPISEHNRLYWYRQTLGQGPEFLTYFQNEAQLEKSRLLSDRFSAERPKGSFSTLEIQRTEQGDSAMYLCASRPGPLEAFFGQGTRLTVV.

This clonotype has only one observation. The rearrangement uses TRBV6-6 and TRBJ2-1; 7 bases align to TRBD2. Germline V CDR1 and CDR2: MNHNY, SVGAGI (reference sequence). The CDR3 sequence is 16 residues long. Losses at the gene ends were 2 bases for V and 6 bases for J; bases not matched to a gene: 10. For the CDR3, the DNA is TGTGCCAGCAGTTACCGACGGGACTCGGGAGGCAATGAGCAGTTCTTC. Translating gives CASSYRRDSGGNEQFF.